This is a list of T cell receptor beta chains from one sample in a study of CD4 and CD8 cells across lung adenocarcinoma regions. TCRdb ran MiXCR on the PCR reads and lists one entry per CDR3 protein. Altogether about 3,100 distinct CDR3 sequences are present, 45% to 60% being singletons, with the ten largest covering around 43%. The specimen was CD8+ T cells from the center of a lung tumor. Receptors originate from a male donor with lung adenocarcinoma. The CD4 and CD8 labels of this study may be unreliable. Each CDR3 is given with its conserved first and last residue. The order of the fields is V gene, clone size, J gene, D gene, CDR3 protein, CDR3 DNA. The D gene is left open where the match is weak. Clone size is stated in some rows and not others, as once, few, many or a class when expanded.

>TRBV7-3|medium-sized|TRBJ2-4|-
CASSLDNGAYNEQYF
TGTGCCAGCAGCTTAGACAATGGGGCCTACAATGAGCAGTACTTC
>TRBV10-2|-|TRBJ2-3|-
CGSSDTDTQYF
TGCGGCAGCAGTGACACAGATACGCAGTATTTT
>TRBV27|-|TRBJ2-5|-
CAGSHLETQYF
TGTGCCGGCAGTCACCTGGAGACCCAGTACTTC
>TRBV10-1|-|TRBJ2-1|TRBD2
CASSETSGNNEQFF
TGCGCCAGCAGTGAGACTAGCGGGAACAATGAGCAGTTCTTC
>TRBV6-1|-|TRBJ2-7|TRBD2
CASRKTSGSSYEQYF
TGTGCCAGCAGAAAAACTAGCGGCAGCTCCTACGAGCAGTACTTC
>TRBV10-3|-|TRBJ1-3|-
CACRGASSGNTIYF
TGTGCTTGCCGGGGCGCAAGCTCTGGAAACACCATATATTTT
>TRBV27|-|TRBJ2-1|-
CASSPTTLSYNEQFF
TGTGCCAGCAGTCCAACTACCTTATCCTACAATGAGCAGTTCTTC
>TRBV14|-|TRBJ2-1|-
CASSQDQDEQFF
TGTGCCAGCAGCCAAGATCAGGACGAGCAGTTCTTC
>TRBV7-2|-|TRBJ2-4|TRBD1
CASSLQSGGANIQYF
TGTGCCAGCAGCTTACAGTCAGGGGGCGCAAACATTCAGTACTTC
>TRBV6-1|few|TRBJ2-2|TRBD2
CASSERETGELFF
TGTGCCAGCAGTGAGCGGGAGACCGGGGAGCTGTTTTTT
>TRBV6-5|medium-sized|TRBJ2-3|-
CASSYTGSWETQYF
TGTGCCAGCAGTTACACGGGAAGCTGGGAGACGCAGTATTTT
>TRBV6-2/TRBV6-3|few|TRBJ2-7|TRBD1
CASSYGGTGSYEQYF
TGTGCCAGCAGTTACGGCGGGACAGGCTCCTACGAGCAGTACTTC
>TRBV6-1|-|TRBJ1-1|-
CASSVSGGTEAFF
TGTGCCAGCAGTGTCTCGGGAGGCACTGAAGCTTTCTTT
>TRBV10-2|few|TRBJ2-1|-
CASQAPEGGGILEQFF
TGCGCCAGCCAAGCCCCCGAGGGGGGAGGTATTCTTGAGCAGTTCTTC
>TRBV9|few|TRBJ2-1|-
CASSVGSSYNEQFF
TGTGCCAGCAGCGTCGGGAGCTCCTACAATGAGCAGTTCTTC
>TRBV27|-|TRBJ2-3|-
CASRGRVGGGKDTQYF
TGTGCCAGCAGGGGGCGAGTAGGCGGAGGCAAAGATACGCAGTACTTT
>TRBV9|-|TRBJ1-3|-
CASSVGQGGGNTIYF
TGTGCCAGCAGCGTAGGGCAGGGAGGAGGAAACACCATATATTTT
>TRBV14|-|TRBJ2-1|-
CASSQDRAGRRFF
TGTGCCAGCAGCCAAGATCGGGCGGGAAGACGGTTCTTC
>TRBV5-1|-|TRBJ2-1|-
CASSLRSGNEQFF
TGCGCCAGCAGCTTGAGGTCGGGCAATGAGCAGTTCTTC
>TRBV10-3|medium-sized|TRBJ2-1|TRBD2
CAISGGTSGTGEQFF
TGTGCCATCAGTGGAGGGACTAGCGGGACTGGTGAGCAGTTCTTC
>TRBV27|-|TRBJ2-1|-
CASSLFSYNEQFF
TGTGCCAGCAGTTTATTCTCCTACAATGAGCAGTTCTTC
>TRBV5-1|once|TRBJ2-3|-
CASSYSADTQYF
TGCGCCAGCAGCTATTCGGCAGATACGCAGTATTTT
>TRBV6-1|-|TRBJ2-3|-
CASRQGLQAASKNAQFF
TGTGCCAGCAGACAAGGGCTACAGGCAGCGAGTAAAAATGCGCAGTTTTTT
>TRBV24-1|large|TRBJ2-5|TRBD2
CATSDSGLGSYQETQYF
TGTGCCACCAGTGATTCCGGACTAGGTTCCTACCAAGAGACCCAGTACTTC
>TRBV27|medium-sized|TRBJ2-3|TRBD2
CASSPSGTSGRSRTDTQYF
TGTGCCAGCAGTCCCTCCGGGACTAGCGGGAGATCTCGCACAGATACGCAGTATTTT
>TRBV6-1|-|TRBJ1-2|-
CASSPVVGATANYGYTF
TGTGCCAGCAGCCCCGTTGTGGGGGCCACAGCTAACTATGGCTACACCTTC
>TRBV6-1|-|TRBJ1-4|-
CASSSHVATNEKLFF
TGTGCCAGCAGCAGCCACGTTGCGACTAATGAAAAACTGTTTTTT
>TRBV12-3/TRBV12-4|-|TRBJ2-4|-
CASSLEGTQYF
TGTGCCAGCAGTTTAGAGGGGACTCAGTACTTC
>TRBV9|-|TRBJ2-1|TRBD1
CASSIPRDSYNEQFF
TGTGCCAGCAGTATACCCCGGGACAGCTACAATGAGCAGTTCTTC
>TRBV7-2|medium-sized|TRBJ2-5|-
CASSLEPVGETQYF
TGTGCCAGCAGCTTAGAGCCGGTTGGGGAGACCCAGTACTTC
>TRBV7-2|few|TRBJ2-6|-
CASSVTGPLTGANVLTF
TGTGCCAGCAGCGTTACAGGGCCACTAACCGGGGCCAACGTCCTGACTTTC
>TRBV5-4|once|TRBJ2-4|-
CASSLGPLAKDIQYF
TGTGCCAGCAGCTTGGGGCCGCTCGCCAAAGATATTCAGTATTTC
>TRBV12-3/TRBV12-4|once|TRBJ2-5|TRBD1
CASSRGQGAEETQYF
TGTGCCAGCAGCCGGGGACAGGGGGCAGAAGAGACCCAGTACTTC
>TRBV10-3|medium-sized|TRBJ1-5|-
CAIKGKGGQPQHF
TGTGCCATCAAGGGTAAAGGTGGACAGCCCCAGCATTTT
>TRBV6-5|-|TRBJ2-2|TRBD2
CASSYRGLAAGELFF
TGTGCCAGCAGTTACAGGGGACTAGCTGCCGGGGAGCTGTTTTTT
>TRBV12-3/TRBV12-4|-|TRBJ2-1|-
CASSLERDVGEQFF
TGTGCCAGCAGTTTAGAAAGGGACGTGGGCGAGCAGTTCTTC
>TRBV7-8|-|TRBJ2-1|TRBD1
CASSSSWTGASAEQFF
TGTGCCAGCAGCTCTAGCTGGACAGGGGCATCTGCTGAGCAGTTCTTC
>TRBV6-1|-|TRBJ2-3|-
CASSEARTDAQYF
TGTGCCAGCAGTGAAGCGCGAACAGATGCGCAGTATTTT
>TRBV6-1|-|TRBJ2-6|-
CASSLTRSGANVLTF
TGTGCCAGCAGCCTAACTAGATCTGGGGCCAACGTCCTGACTTTC
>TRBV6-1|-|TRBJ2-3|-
CASRQGLQAARSNAQYF
TGTGCCAGCAGACAAGGGCTCCAGGCAGCTCGTTCCAATGCGCAGTACTTT
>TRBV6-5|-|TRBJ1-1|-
CASSWGTEAFF
TGTGCCAGCAGTTGGGGGACTGAAGCTTTCTTT
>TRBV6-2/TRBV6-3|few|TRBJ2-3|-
CASTDLQALGTDTQYF
TGTGCCAGCACCGACCTTCAGGCCCTAGGCACAGATACGCAGTATTTT
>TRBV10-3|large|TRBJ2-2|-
CASAPGRWELFF
TGTGCCTCCGCTCCCGGTCGCTGGGAGCTGTTTTTT
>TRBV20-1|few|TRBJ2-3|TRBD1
CSARPSWGQITDTQYF
TGCAGTGCGCGCCCCTCGTGGGGACAGATCACAGATACGCAGTATTTT
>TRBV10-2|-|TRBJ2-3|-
CASSEKETQYF
TGCGCGAGCAGTGAGAAAGAGACGCAGTACTTT
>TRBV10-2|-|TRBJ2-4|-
CGRRAKDTQYF
TGCGGGCGCAGAGCCAAAGATACTCAGTACTTC
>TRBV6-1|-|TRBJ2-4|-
CAGTGGRDKNTQYF
TGTGCCGGCACCGGGGGCCGTGACAAAAACACCCAGTACTTC
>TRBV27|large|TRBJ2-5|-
CASPRDILKENQETQYF
TGTGCCAGCCCTCGGGACATCCTCAAGGAGAACCAAGAGACCCAGTACTTC
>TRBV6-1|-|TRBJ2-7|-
CASSVTGTSDEQYF
TGTGCCAGCAGCGTAACCGGGACTTCGGACGAGCAGTACTTC
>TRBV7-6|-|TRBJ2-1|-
CASSSPTFDFYNEQFF
TGTGCCAGCAGCTCACCGACTTTCGACTTTTACAATGAGCAGTTCTTC
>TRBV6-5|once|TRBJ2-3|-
CAGSYDGPLETQYF
TGTGCCGGCAGTTACGACGGGCCCCTCGAGACGCAGTATTTC
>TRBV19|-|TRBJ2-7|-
CASSTQKTNSYEQYF
TGTGCCAGTAGTACACAAAAAACCAACTCCTACGAGCAGTACTTC
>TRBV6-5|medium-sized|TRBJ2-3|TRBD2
CASSLGLDPTDTQYF
TGTGCCAGCAGTTTAGGACTAGATCCCACAGATACGCAGTATTTT
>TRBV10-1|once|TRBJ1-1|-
CASSGQLNTEAFF
TGCGCCAGCAGTGGACAGTTGAACACTGAAGCTTTCTTT
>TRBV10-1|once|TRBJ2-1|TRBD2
CASSGTSGRASPNEQFF
TGCGCCAGCAGCGGGACTAGCGGGAGGGCCTCCCCGAATGAGCAGTTCTTC